These 4 T cell receptor beta chains came from one sample sequenced in a study of PD-L1 blockade in urothelial cancer. The table came from immunoSEQ multiplex PCR; TCRdb's copy has only in-frame clones and leaves some out. The repertoire holds around 120,000 clones, with about 85% as singletons. Sequences were derived from PBMCs, sampled around atezolizumab (anti-PD-L1) treatment. The receptors shown here come from a man aged 50-60 years with urothelial cancer.

The chain recombines TRBV5-6 with TRBJ2-3; D unclear. V lost 2 bases, J lost 1 base, and 5 bases lay in between. Germline CDR1 SGHDT, CDR2 YYEEEE. The CDR3 sequence is 13 residues long. The CDR3 spells CASSFQGTDTQYF. CDR3 nucleotide sequence: TGTGCCAGCAGCTTTCAGGGCACAGATACGCAGTATTTT. Complete variable domain (other parts from reference TRBV5-6 and TRBJ2-3): DAGVTQSPTHLIKTRGQQVTLRCSPKSGHDTVSWYQQALGQGPQFIFQYYEEEERQRGNFPDRFSGHQFPNYSSELNVNALLLGDSALYLCASSFQGTDTQYFGPGTRLTVL.

The rearrangement links TRBV4-2 to TRBJ1-6, with D possibly TRBD1 on 5 matching bases. Trimming shortened V by 2 bases and J by 5 bases, and 10 bases separated the two germline ends. The germline V gene encodes CDR1 LGHNA and CDR2 YNFKEQ. This CDR3 region has 15 residues. This chain's CDR3 is CASSQTGRDNSPLHF. DNA for the CDR3: TGTGCCAGCAGCCAAACAGGTCGGGATAATTCACCCCTCCACTTT.

This clone was observed a single time. The gene calls are TRBV5-4 and TRBJ1-3; D is unclear. Germline V gene lookup returns CDR1 SGHNT and CDR2 YYREEE (reference sequence). V was trimmed by 0 bases and J by 0 bases, leaving 16 bases between them. This CDR3 region has 18 residues. The CDR3: CASSLVLFAGSSGNTIYF. The CDR3 region has the DNA TGTGCCAGCAGCTTGGTACTCTTTGCTGGGAGCTCTGGAAACACCATATATTTT.

This chain links TRBV7-9 with TRBJ2-3; D possibly corresponds to TRBD2 (6 bases). The CDR3 is made up of 17 amino acids. Germline CDR1 is SEHNR and CDR2 is FQNEAQ (reference sequence). V was clipped by 0 bases and J by 0 bases, with 13 bases between them. The CDR3 region is CASSLAELAASTDTQYF. The CDR3 nucleotides read TGTGCCAGCAGCTTAGCTGAACTAGCAGCCAGCACAGATACGCAGTATTTT.